This entry concerns a single TCR beta chain. Its antigen remains undetermined. Base-call qualities are not available, and no considerably larger clone is one nucleotide away. The source of the sample is a study of T cell responses to AZD1222 COVID-19 vaccine (dated by TCRdb to the early 2020s). In terms of the full investigation: A total of around 240 trial participants underwent TCR sequencing, of whom more than 200 had received two doses of AZD1222 and around 25 had received two doses of the MenACWY control vaccine. Trial participants were enrolled by age into subgroups of 18-55, 56-69 and 70-plus years, and roughly 160, 29 and 62 TCR-sequenced participants, respectively, were included in these subgroups. The investigation overall reported the following: A significant rise in spike-specific TCR breadth and depth was observed after two AZD1222 doses relative to day 0 and relative to MenACWY recipients. Conclusions about previously exposed vaccinees are limited, since just 5 or 6 AZD1222 recipients were seropositive for SARS-CoV-2 at baseline. The vaccine-associated CD4 TCRs covered the entire spike protein, and the dominant responses fell in regions 160-218 and 743-854. Reportedly, almost half of the unique spike-specific TCRs recognized epitopes lying outside the regions that are mutated in the B.1.351 and B.1.1.7 variants. Because no day 14 peak-response samples were available, the repertoires could be characterized only after the peak T cell response. The 56-69-year group was small, and its depth increase did not reach significance, likely because of low power. Most participants were white British and females outnumbered males, and the authors suggested that clonal diversity may have been underestimated.

Taken with the paper, the label for time point translates to: about 28 days (+/-7) after the second vaccine dose. Because spike-specific TCR depth and breadth did not differ between the two schedules, AZD1222 recipients who got a second dose at roughly 4 weeks were pooled with those who got a second dose at roughly 12 weeks. The vaccinee samples were drawn from two UK trials, COV001 and COV002, one of which was a single-blind randomized controlled phase 2/3 trial testing AZD1222 (ChAdOx1 nCoV-19) in healthy adults. For TCRbeta chain sequencing, PBMC samples from trial participants were taken at day 0 and at day 28 after the second dose. The junction shows trimming of 7 bases on V and 7 bases on J, plus 20 bases between the germline ends. CDR3 length: 14 amino acids, cysteine to phenylalanine. The only DNA kept is the CDR3, 42 bases in frame from the first base. Based on the germline V gene, the CDR1 and CDR2 sequences are SNHLY and FYNNEI.

The CDR3 regions of human TCRbeta chains were subjected to immunosequencing. Per the source publication's procedure: Repertoire TCRs were checked for matches against a reference library of SARS-CoV-2-specific TCRs that had been generated using the MIRA antigen-specificity platform. Breadth was defined as the fraction of unique TCRs that were SARS-CoV-2-associated, and depth was defined as the fraction of total T cells that were SARS-CoV-2-associated. Using the MIRA data, every spike-specific TCR was mapped to the spike region that the TCR reacted to and assigned to either a CD4 or a CD8 class. Log10-transformed breadth and depth values were compared by one-way ANOVA with Sidak's multiple comparisons tests. Entries here come from immuneACCESS through TCRdb and include only in-frame sequences with V and J called. Some clones fail to appear in such tables; in the studies checked, an unresolved V gene covers under half of the shortfall, and the cause of the remainder is unknown. The D gene and trimming were derived from the DNA, and the V and J assignments and clone size from that table. The sample table holds 160,000 or so clones, of which 94% were seen once. About 4.6% of the sample goes to the ten largest clones.

In this chain, TRBV2 is recombined with TRBJ2-7, with an unclear D gene assignment. The sequence was obtained from an adult who received the AZD1222 COVID-19 vaccine. Sequenced material: peripheral blood, taken 28 days after the second AZD1222 dose. The DNA reads TGTGCCAGCACCATGAGCATACCCATAGGGGAGCAGTACTTC. Translated, this is CASTMSIPIGEQYF.